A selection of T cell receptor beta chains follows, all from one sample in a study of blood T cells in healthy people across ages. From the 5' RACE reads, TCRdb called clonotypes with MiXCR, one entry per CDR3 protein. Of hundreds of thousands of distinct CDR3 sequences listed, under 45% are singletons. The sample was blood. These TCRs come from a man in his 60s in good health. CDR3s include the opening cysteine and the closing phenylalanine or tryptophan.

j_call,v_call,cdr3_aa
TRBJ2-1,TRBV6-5,CASSYLGLPAGGNEQFF
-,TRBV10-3,CAISETEGLEQYF
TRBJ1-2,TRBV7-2,CASSFADRPMFGYTF
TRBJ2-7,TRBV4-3,CASSQDEGTRGPLEQYF
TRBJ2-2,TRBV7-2,CASRHRDRHTGELFF
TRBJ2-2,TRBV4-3,CASSRRTGSGELFF
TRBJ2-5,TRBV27,CASGWALETQYF
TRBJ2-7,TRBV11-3,CASSPGALGGYEQYF
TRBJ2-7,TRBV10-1,CASSEKVGYEQYF
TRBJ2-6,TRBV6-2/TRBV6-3,CASRSGQAGPGANVLTF
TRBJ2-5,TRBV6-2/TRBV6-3,CASTKMQETQYF
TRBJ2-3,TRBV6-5,CASKRTSGTDTQYF
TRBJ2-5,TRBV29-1,CSVGSRAREETQYF
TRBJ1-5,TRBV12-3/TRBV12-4,CASSSTANSNQPQHF
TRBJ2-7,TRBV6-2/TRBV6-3,CASSYSGLAGSDEQYF
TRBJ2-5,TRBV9,CASSRPSGGAETQYF
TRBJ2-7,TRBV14,CASSQDWPGGDEQYF
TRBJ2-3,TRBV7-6,CASSPGPFPTDTQYF
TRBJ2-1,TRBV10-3,CAIGEADKGEYEQFF
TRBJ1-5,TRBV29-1,CSPWRDGTRCSNQPQHF
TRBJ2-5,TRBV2,CTSSQPPPQETQYF
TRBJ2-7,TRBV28,CASSETVDGYEQYF
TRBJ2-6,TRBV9,CASSVGTLANVLTF
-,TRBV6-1,CASSEGWAKQETQYF
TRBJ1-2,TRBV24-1,CATSDLLSDGYTF
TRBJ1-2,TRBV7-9,CASSLADYGYTF
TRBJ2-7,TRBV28,CASSIGYEQYF
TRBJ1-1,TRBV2,CASNPTGFTEAFF
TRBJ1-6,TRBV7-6,CASSLAGRNSYNSPLHF
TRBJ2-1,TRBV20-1,CSAPTGRNPYNEQFF
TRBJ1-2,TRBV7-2,CASSSRTGESGYTF
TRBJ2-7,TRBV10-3,CAISTGLAEQYF
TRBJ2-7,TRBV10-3,CAVSPGQGGSYEQYF
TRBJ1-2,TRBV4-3,CASSQATPGTGAYGYTF
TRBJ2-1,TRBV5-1,CASGKGNNEQFF